The clone carrying this T cell receptor (beta chain) appeared a few times. This record belongs to a study of patients and donors after allogeneic stem cell transplantation. Germline V gene lookup returns CDR1 SGHRS and CDR2 YFSETQ. V was trimmed by 1 base and J by 9 bases, leaving 14 bases between them. The CDR3 runs to 13 residues. One entry per CDR3 protein, called by TCRdb with MiXCR from the RT-PCR reads. The repertoire holds approximately 410,000 distinct CDR3 sequences, with roughly 17% as singletons. The sample was blood, either unsorted or a sorted T cell fraction (not recorded which). This receptor was taken from a human donor who was either an allogeneic HSCT recipient or a stem cell or donor lymphocyte infusion donor (not recorded which). It is not recorded whose cells these are; they may come from a transplant donor. The rearrangement links TRBV5-1 to TRBJ2-7, with D possibly TRBD2 on 6 matching bases. The CDR3 region is CASSLIFAGRQYF. The CDR3, as DNA: TGCGCCAGCAGCTTGATATTTGCGGGGCGGCAGTACTTC. The whole variable domain, remainder taken from reference TRBV5-1 and TRBJ2-7, is KAGVTQTPRYLIKTRGQQVTLSCSPISGHRSVSWYQQTPGQGLQFLFEYFSETQRNKGNFPGRFSGRQFSNSRSEMNVSTLELGDSALYLCASSLIFAGRQYFGPGTRLTVT.